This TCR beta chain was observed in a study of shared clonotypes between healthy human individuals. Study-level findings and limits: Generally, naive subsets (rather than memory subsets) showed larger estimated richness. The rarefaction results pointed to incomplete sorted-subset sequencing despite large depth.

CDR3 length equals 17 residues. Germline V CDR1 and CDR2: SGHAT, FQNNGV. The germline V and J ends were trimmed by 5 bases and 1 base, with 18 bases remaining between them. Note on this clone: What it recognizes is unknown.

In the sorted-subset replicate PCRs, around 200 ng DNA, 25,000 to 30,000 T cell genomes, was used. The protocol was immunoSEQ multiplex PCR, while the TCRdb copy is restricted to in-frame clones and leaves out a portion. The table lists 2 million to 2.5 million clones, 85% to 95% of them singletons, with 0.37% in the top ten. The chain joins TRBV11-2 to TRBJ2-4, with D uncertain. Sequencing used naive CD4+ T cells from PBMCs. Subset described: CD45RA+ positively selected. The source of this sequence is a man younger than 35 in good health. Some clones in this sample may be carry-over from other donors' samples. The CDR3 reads CASSARSGDGAKNIQYF. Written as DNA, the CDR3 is TGTGCCAGCAGCGCCAGGAGTGGAGACGGTGCCAAAAACATTCAGTACTTC.